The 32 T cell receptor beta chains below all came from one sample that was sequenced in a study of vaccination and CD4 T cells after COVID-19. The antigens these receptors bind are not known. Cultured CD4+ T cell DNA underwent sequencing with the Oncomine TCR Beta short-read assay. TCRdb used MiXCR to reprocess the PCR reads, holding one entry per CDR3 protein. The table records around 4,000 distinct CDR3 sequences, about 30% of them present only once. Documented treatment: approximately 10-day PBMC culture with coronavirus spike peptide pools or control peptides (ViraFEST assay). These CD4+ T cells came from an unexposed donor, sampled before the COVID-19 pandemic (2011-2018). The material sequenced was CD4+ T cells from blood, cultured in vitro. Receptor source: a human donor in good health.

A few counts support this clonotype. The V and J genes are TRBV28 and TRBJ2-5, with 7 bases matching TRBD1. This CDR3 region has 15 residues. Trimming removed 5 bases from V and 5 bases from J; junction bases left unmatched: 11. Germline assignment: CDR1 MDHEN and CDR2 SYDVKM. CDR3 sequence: CASSTPAGGVETQYF. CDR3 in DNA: TGTGCCAGCAGTACCCCGGCAGGGGGAGTTGAGACCCAGTACTTC.

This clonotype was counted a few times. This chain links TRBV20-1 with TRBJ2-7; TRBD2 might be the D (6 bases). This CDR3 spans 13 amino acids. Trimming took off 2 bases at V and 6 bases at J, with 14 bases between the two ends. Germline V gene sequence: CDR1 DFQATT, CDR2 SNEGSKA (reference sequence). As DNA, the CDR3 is TGCAGTGCTAGAAGAACGGGACTCTCCGAGCAGTACTTC. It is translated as CSARRTGLSEQYF.

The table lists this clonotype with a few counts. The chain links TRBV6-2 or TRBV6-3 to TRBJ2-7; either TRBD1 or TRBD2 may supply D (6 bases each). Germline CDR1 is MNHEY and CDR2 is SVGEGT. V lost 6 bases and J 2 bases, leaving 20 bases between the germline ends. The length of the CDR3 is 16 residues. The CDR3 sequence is CASSFIRGRPPYEQYF. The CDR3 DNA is TGTGCCAGCAGCTTCATTCGGGGGCGACCCCCCTACGAGCAGTACTTC.

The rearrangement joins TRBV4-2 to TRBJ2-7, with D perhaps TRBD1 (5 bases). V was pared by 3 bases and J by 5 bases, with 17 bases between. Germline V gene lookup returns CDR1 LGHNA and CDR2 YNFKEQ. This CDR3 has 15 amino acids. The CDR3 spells CASSHSLRRVNEQYF. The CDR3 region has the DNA TGTGCCAGCAGCCACTCCCTCCGCAGGGTTAACGAGCAGTACTTC.

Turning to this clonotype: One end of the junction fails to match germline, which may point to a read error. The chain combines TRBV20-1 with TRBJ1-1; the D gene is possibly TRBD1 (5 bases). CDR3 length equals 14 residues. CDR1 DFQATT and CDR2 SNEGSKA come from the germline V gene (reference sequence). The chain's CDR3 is CSVRDPPQGIRAFF. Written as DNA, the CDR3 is TGCAGTGTTAGAGATCCTCCTCAGGGAATACGGGCTTTCTTT.

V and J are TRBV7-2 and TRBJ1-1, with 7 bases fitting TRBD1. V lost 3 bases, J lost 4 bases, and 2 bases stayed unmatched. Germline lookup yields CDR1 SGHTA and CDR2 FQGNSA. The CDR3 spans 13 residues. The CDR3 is CASSFPGGTEAFF. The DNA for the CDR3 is TGTGCCAGCAGCTTCCCAGGGGGCACTGAAGCTTTCTTT.

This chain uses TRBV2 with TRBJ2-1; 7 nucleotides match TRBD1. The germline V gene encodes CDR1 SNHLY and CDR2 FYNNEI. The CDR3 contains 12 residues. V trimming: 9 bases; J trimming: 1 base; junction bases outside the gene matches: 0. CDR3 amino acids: CARGQSYNEQFF. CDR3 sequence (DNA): TGTGCCAGGGGACAGTCCTACAATGAGCAGTTCTTC. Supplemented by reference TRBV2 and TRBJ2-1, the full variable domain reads EPEVTQTPSHQVTQMGQEVILRCVPISNHLYFYWYRQILGQKVEFLVSFYNNEISEKSEIFDDQFSVERPDGSNFTLKIRSTKLEDSAMYFCARGQSYNEQFFGPGTRLTVL.

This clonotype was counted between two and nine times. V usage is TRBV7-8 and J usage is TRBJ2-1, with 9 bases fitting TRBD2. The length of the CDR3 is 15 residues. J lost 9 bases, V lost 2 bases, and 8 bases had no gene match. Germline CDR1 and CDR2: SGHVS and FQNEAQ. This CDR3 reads CASSLTSGLGGEQFF. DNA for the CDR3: TGTGCCAGCAGCTTAACTAGCGGGTTGGGGGGTGAGCAGTTCTTC.

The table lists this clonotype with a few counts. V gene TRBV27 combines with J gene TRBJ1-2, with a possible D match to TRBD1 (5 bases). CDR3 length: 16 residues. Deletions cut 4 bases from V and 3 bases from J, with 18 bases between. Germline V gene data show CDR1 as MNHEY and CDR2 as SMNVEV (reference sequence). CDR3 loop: CASSSTRQIRDYGYTF. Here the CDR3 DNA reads TGTGCCAGCAGTTCAACAAGACAGATACGGGACTATGGCTACACCTTC.

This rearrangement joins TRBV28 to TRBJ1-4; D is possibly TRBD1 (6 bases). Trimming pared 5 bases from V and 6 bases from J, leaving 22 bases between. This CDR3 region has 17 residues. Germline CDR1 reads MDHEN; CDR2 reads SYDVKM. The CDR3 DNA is TGTGCCAGCAGTCCCCCTCGGGGGCGCAGTGAGGATGAAAAACTGTTTTTT. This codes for CASSPPRGRSEDEKLFF.

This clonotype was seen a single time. The CDR3 reads CAAGGPAYEQYF. CDR3 coding DNA: TGTGCCGCGGGGGGCCCGGCCTACGAGCAGTACTTC. The chain joins TRBV6-1 to TRBJ2-7; 8 nucleotides line up with TRBD2. This CDR3 is 12 amino acids long. Germline V gene lookup returns CDR1 MNHNS and CDR2 SASEGT. With V trimmed by 11 bases and J by 2 bases, 5 bases remained unmatched.

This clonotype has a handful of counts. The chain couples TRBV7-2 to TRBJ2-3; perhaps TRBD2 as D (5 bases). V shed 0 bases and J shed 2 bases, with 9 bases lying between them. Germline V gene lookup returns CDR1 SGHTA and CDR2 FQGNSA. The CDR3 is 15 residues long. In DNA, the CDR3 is TGTGCCAGCAGCTTAGCACTAGTTTCCACAGATACGCAGTATTTT. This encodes CASSLALVSTDTQYF.

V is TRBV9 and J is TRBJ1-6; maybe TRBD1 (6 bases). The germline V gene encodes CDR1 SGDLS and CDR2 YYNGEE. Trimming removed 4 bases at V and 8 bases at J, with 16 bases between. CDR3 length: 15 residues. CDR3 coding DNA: TGTGCCAGCAGCCTAGGGGGGGTTGTGGATTCACCCCTCCACTTT. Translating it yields CASSLGGVVDSPLHF.

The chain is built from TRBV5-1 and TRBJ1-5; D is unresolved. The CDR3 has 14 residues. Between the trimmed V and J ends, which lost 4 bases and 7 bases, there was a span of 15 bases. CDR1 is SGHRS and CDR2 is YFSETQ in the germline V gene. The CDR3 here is CASSPGEPDQPQHF. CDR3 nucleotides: TGCGCCAGCAGCCCCGGGGAACCCGACCAGCCCCAGCATTTT.

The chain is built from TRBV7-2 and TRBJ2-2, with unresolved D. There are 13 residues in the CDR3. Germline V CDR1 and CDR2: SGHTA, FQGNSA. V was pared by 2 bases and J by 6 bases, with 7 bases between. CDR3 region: CASSLSMPGELFF. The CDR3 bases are TGTGCCAGCAGCTTATCTATGCCCGGGGAGCTGTTTTTT. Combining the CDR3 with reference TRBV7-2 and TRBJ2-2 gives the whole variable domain GAGVSQSPSNKVTEKGKDVELRCDPISGHTALYWYRQSLGQGLEFLIYFQGNSAPDKSGLPSDRFSAERTGGSVSTLTIQRTQQEDSAVYLCASSLSMPGELFFGEGSRLTVL.

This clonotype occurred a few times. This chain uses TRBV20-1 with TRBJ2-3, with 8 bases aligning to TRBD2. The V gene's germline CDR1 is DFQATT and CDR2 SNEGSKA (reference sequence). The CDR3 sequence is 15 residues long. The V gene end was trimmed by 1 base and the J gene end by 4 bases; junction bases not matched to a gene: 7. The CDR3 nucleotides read TGCAGTGCTAGAGTGGCGGGGGGCCCAGCAGATACGCAGTATTTT. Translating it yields CSARVAGGPADTQYF.

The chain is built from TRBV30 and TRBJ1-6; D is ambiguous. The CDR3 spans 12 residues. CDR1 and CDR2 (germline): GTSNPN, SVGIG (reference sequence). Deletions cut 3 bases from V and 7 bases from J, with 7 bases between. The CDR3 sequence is CAWRRLNSPLHF. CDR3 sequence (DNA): TGTGCCTGGAGGCGACTGAATTCACCCCTCCACTTT.

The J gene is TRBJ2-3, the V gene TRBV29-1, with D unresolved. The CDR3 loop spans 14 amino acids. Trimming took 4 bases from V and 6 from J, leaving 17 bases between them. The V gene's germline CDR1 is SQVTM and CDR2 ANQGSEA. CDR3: CSVARSRFGDTQYF. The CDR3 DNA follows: TGCAGCGTTGCCCGGTCCCGGTTTGGGGATACGCAGTATTTT.

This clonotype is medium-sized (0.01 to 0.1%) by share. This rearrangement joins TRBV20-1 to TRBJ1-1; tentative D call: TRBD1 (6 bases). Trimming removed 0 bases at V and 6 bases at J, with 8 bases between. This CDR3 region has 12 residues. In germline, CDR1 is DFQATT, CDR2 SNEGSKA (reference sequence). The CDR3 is CSAREGAAEAFF. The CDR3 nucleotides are TGCAGTGCTAGAGAGGGGGCCGCTGAAGCTTTCTTT.

CDR3 in amino acids: CSASRPPGDEQYF. The CDR3 DNA reads TGCAGTGCGAGCAGGCCGCCCGGAGACGAGCAGTACTTC. V usage is TRBV20-1 and J usage is TRBJ2-7; D gene unclear. The CDR3 extends over 13 amino acids. V dropped 6 bases and J dropped 5 bases, with 17 bases sitting between them. Germline V gene sequence: CDR1 DFQATT, CDR2 SNEGSKA (reference sequence).

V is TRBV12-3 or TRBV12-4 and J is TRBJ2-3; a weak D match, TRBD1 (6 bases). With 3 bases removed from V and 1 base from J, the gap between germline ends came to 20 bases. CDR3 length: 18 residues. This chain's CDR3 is CASSLGITQGGGTDTQYF. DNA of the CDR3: TGTGCCAGCAGTTTGGGTATAACACAGGGTGGTGGCACAGATACGCAGTATTTT.

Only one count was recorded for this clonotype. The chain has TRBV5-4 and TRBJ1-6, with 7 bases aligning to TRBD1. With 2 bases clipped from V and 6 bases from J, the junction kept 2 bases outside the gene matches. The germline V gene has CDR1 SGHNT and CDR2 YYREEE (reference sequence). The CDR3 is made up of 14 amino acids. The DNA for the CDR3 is TGTGCCAGCAGCTTAAACAGGGGTAATTCACCCCTCCACTTT. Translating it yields CASSLNRGNSPLHF.

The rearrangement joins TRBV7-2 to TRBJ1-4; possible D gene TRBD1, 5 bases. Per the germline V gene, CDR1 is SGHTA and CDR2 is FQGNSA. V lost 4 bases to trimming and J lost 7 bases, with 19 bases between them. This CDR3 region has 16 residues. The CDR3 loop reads CASSYSGATGREKLFF. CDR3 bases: TGTGCCAGCAGCTATTCGGGAGCCACAGGTCGTGAAAAACTGTTTTTT.

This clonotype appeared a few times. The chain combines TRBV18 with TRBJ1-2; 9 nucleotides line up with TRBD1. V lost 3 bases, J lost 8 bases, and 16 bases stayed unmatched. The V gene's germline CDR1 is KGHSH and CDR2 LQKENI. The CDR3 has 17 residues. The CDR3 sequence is CASSPARTGATAEGYTF. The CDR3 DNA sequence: TGTGCCAGCTCACCGGCTCGGACAGGGGCCACCGCGGAAGGCTACACCTTC.

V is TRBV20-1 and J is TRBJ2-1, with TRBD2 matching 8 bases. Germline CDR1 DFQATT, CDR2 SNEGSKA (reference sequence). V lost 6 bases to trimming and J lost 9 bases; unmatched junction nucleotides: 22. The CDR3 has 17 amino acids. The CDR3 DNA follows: TGCAGTGCCCAAAATGAGGCGGGAGGCCCGGGGAGGGGTGAGCAGTTCTTC. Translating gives CSAQNEAGGPGRGEQFF.

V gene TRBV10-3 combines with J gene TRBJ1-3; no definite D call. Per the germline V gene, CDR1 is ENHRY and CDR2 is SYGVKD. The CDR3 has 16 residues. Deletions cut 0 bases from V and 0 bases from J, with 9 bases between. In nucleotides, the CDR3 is TGTGCCATCAGTGAGTCGTTGGCAGTCTCTGGAAACACCATATATTTT. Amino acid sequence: CAISESLAVSGNTIYF.

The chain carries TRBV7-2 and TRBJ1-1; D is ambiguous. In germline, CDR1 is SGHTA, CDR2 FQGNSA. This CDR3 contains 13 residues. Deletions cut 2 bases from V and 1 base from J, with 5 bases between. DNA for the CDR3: TGTGCCAGCAGCTTAACCAGGAACACTGAAGCTTTCTTT. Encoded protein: CASSLTRNTEAFF. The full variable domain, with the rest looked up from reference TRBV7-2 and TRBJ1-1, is GAGVSQSPSNKVTEKGKDVELRCDPISGHTALYWYRQSLGQGLEFLIYFQGNSAPDKSGLPSDRFSAERTGGSVSTLTIQRTQQEDSAVYLCASSLTRNTEAFFGQGTRLTVV.

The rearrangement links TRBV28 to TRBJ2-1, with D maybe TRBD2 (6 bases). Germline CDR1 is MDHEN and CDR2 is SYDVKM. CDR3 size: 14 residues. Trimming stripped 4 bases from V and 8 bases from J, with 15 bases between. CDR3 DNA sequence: TGTGCCAGCAGTTCTCGGGACTCCTGGGATGAGCAGTTCTTC. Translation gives CASSSRDSWDEQFF. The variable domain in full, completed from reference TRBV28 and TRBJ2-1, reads DVKVTQSSRYLVKRTGEKVFLECVQDMDHENMFWYRQDPGLGLRLIYFSYDVKMKEKGDIPEGYSVSREKKERFSLILESASTNQTSMYLCASSSRDSWDEQFFGPGTRLTVL.

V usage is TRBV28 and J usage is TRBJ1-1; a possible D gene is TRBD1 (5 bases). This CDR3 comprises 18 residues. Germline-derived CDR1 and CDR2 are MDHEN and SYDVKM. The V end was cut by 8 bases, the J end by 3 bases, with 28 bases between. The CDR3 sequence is CASPRNEGQGLWDTEAFF. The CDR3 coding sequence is TGTGCCAGCCCCCGGAATGAAGGTCAGGGCTTGTGGGACACTGAAGCTTTCTTT.

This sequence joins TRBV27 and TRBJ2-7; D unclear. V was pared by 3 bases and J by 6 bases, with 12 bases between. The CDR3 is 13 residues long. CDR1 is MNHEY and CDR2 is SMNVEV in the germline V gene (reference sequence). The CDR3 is CASSLDPLGEQYF. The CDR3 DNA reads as TGTGCCAGCAGTTTGGACCCTCTGGGCGAGCAGTACTTC.

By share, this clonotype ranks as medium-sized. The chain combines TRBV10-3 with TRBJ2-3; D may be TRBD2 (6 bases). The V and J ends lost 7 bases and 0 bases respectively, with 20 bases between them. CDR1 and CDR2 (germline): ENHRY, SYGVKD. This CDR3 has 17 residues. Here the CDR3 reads CAITPRLVAASTDTQYF. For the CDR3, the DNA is TGTGCCATCACCCCCCGTTTGGTAGCGGCAAGCACAGATACGCAGTATTTT.

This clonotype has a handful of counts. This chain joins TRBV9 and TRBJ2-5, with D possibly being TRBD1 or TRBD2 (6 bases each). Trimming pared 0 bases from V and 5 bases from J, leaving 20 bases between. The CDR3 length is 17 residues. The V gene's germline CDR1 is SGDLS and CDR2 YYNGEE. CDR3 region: CASSVGPTTGAGETQYF. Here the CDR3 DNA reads TGTGCCAGCAGCGTAGGCCCCACGACGGGGGCGGGTGAGACCCAGTACTTC.